This TCR beta chain comes out of a study of cytomegalovirus exposure and HLA in healthy donors. As for the study in general: The 120 or so validation repertoires matched the roughly 700 first-cohort repertoires in platform, a later analysis reported.

The germline V gene encodes CDR1 LNHDA and CDR2 SQIVND (reference sequence). The CDR3 is 13 residues long. Trimming removed 8 bases from V and 4 bases from J; junction bases left unmatched: 7. Data came from immunoSEQ multiplex PCR; TCRdb stores just in-frame clones and leaves some out. The sample lists hundreds of thousands of clones; around 86% were seen once. Remarks on this clone: As yet, its antigen is unknown.

Study-level points and caveats: Rarity marked most TCR sequences, yet some public TCRs occurred in many donors. Overall, around 160 TCR beta chains were annotated as cytomegalovirus-associated.

The V and J genes are TRBV19 and TRBJ1-2; 7 bases match TRBD1. The sequence was obtained from a woman under 30 in good health and CMV-seropositive. Sequenced: PBMCs. CDR3 residues: CASRTGVLYGYTF. The CDR3 nucleotides read TGTGCCAGTCGCACAGGGGTTCTCTATGGCTACACCTTC.